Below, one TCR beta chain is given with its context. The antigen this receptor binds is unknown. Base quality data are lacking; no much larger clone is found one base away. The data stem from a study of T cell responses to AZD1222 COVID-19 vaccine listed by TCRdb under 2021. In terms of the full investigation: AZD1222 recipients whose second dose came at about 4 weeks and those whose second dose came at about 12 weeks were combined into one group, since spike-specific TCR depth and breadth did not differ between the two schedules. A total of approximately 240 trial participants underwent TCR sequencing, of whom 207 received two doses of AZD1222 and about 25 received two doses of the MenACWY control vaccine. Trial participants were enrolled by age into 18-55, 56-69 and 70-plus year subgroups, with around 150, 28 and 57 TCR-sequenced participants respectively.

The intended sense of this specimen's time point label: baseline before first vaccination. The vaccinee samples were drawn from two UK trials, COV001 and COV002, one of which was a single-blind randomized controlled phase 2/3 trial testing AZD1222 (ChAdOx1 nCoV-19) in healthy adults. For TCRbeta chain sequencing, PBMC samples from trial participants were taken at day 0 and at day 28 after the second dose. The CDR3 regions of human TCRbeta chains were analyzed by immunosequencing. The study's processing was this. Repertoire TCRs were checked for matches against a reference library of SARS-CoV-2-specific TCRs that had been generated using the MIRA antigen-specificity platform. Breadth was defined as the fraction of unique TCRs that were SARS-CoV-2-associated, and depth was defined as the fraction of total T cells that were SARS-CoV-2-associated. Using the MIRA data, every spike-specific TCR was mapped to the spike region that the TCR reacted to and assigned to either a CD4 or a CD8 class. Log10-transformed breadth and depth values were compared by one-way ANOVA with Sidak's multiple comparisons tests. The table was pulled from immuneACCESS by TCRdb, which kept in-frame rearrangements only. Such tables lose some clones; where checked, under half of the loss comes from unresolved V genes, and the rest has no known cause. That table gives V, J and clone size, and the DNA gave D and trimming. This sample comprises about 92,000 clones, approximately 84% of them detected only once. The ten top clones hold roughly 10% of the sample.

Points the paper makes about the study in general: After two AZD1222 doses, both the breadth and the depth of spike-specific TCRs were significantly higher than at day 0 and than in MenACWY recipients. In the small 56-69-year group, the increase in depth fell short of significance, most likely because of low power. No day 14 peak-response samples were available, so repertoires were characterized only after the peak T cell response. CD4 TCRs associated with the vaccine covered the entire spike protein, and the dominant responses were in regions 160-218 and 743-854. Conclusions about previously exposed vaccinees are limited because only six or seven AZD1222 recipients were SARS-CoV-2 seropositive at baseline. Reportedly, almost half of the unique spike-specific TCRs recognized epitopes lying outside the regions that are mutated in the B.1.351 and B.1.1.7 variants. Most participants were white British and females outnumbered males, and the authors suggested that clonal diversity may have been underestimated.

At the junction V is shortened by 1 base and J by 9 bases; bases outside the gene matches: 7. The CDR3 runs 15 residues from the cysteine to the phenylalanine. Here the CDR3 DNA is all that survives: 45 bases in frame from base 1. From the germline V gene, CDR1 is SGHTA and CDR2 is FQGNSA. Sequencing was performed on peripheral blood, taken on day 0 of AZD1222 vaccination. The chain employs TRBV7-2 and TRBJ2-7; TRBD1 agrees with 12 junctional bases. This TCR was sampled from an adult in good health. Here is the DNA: TGTGCCAGCAGCTTAGATGGGACAGGGGGCTCCGGGCAGTACTTC. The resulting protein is CASSLDGTGGSGQYF.